This T cell receptor beta chain was recovered during a study of shared clonotypes between healthy human individuals. Concerning this clone: The antigen remains unidentified.

General study findings and limits: Clonotype sharing across a few donors was observed for about 5.2% of naive CD4 clonotypes. Represented genetic and exposure-history diversity was restricted by having few donors.

The CDR3 runs 16 residues. V was pared by 2 bases and J by 6 bases, with 9 bases of the junction left unmatched. The germline V gene has CDR1 MNHEY and CDR2 SMNVEV (reference sequence). The method was immunoSEQ multiplex PCR; TCRdb's version includes in-frame clones alone and lacks a portion of them. The sample holds fewer than 1.8 million clones, approximately 98.5% seen once. The sequence came from a man younger than 45 in good health. Sequencing was performed on naive CD4+ T cells sorted from blood. Subset reported: CD45RA+ positively selected. The chain combines TRBV27 with TRBJ2-1, with TRBD1 matching over 8 bases. This CDR3 reads CASSLLPGGVGNEQFF. The DNA for the CDR3 is TGTGCCAGCAGTTTACTGCCAGGGGGCGTTGGCAATGAGCAGTTCTTC.